The TCR beta chain described here comes from a study of graft-versus-host responses after intestinal transplantation. For this clone: Its antigen is undetermined.

In germline, CDR1 is SGHRS, CDR2 YFSETQ. The V and J ends lost 4 bases and 6 bases, in that order; junction bases with no gene match: 4. The CDR3 sequence is 14 residues long. Assay used: immunoSEQ multiplex PCR; TCRdb lists only in-frame clones, some missing. The sample holds some 140,000 clones; about 90% are singletons and the top ten take around 0.19%. The chain has TRBV5-1 and TRBJ1-2; 12 bases agree with TRBD1. The sequenced sample was unstimulated CD4+ T cells sorted from spleen or lymph node cells, obtained before intestinal transplant. The receptor comes from a human donor who received an intestinal transplant. As DNA, the CDR3 is TGCGCCAGCAGCAGGGACAGGGGGCTGAATGGCTACACCTTC. It codes for CASSRDRGLNGYTF.